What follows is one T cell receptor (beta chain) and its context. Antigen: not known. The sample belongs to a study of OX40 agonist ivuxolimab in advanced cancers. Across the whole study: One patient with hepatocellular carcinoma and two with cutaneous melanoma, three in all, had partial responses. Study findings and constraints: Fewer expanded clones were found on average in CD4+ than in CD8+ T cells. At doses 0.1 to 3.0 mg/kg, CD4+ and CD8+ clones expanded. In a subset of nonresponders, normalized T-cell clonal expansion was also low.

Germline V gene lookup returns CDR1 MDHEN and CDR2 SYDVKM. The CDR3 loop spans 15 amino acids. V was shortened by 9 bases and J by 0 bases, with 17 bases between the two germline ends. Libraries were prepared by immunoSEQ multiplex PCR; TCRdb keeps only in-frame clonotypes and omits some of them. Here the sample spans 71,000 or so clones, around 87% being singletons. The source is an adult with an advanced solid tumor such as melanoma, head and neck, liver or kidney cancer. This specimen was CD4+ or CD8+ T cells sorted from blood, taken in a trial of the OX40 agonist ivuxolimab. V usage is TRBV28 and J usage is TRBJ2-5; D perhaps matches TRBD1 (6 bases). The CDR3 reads CASSSQQGNQETQYF. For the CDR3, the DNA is TGTGCCAGTTCCTCCCAACAGGGAAACCAAGAGACCCAGTACTTC.